These 32 T cell receptor beta chains share one sample of origin, sequenced in a study of cytomegalovirus exposure and HLA in healthy donors. PCR used 60 Vbeta primers and 13 Jbeta primers. Here immunoSEQ multiplex PCR was the method, and the copy in TCRdb shows in-frame clones only, minus some. The sample holds about 140,000 clones, roughly 80% seen once. The material sequenced was PBMCs. The source is a female donor in good health and CMV-seronegative.

This clone was counted only a few times. V is TRBV6-5 and J is TRBJ2-7, with 8 positions matching TRBD1. V shed 9 bases, J shed 6 bases, and the junction held 10 bases outside the gene matches. CDR3 length equals 13 residues. Germline V gene data show CDR1 as MNHEY and CDR2 as SVGAGI. CDR3 sequence: CASRRGQVGEQYF. CDR3 DNA: TGTGCCAGTCGCAGGGGACAGGTGGGCGAGCAGTACTTC.

This chain joins TRBV7-9 and TRBJ2-2; a possible D gene is TRBD2 (5 bases). The ends were cut back, 5 bases at V and 4 bases at J, with 17 bases in the middle. The CDR3 runs 16 residues. Germline loops: CDR1 SEHNR, CDR2 FQNEAQ (reference sequence). CDR3 DNA: TGTGCCAGCAGCCGGTTAACCGGGGAGCTCACCGGGGAGCTGTTTTTT. As protein: CASSRLTGELTGELFF.

V gene TRBV5-1 combines with J gene TRBJ1-1, with TRBD1 matching 8 bases. Germline V CDR1 and CDR2: SGHRS, YFSETQ. V gave up 2 bases and J gave up 2 bases; unmatched junction bases: 11. This CDR3 is built from 17 residues. CDR3 sequence reads: CASSLPSTGTGNTEAFF. DNA for the CDR3: TGCGCCAGCAGCTTACCTTCGACCGGGACAGGCAACACTGAAGCTTTCTTT.

The chain employs TRBV9 and TRBJ2-1; a possible D gene is TRBD1 (6 bases). Trimming removed 0 bases from V and 3 bases from J, with 13 bases in between. The germline CDR1 and CDR2 sequences are SGDLS and YYNGEE. The CDR3 length is 16 residues. CDR3: CASSVAGGDFYNEQFF. The CDR3 bases are TGTGCCAGCAGCGTAGCTGGGGGCGACTTCTACAATGAGCAGTTCTTC.

V is TRBV19 and J is TRBJ1-5; 8 bases line up with TRBD1. Germline V gene lookup returns CDR1 LNHDA and CDR2 SQIVND (reference sequence). J was trimmed by 1 base and V by 6 bases; bases with no gene match: 5. The length of the CDR3 is 15 residues. CDR3 sequence (DNA): TGTGCCAGTAGCCCGACAGGGGCGAGCAATCAGCCCCAGCATTTT. It codes for CASSPTGASNQPQHF.

This sequence joins TRBV7-2 and TRBJ2-1, with 9 positions matching TRBD2. Per germline, CDR1 SGHTA and CDR2 FQGNSA. Trimming took 1 base from V and 3 from J; bases not matched to a gene: 13. This CDR3 contains 19 residues. This chain's CDR3 is CASSLVGAGLALSYNEQFF. The CDR3 DNA follows: TGTGCCAGCAGCTTAGTTGGGGCGGGACTAGCCTTGAGCTACAATGAGCAGTTCTTC.

This clone appeared a few times. The chain carries TRBV15 and TRBJ2-5; TRBD2 matches 13 bases. V trimming: 3 bases; J trimming: 5 bases; junction bases outside the gene matches: 12. Germline V lookup: CDR1 LNHNV, CDR2 YYDKDF (reference sequence). There are 18 residues in the CDR3. The CDR3, as DNA: TGTGCCACCAGCAGTTCCGGACTAGCGGGGGTGATGGGCGAGACCCAGTACTTC. It yields the protein CATSSSGLAGVMGETQYF.

This chain connects TRBV18 to TRBJ2-7; 8 positions agree with TRBD2. Looked up from germline, CDR1 is KGHSH and CDR2 is LQKENI. Germline trimming cut 6 bases from V and 0 bases from J; bases unmatched to any gene: 10. The CDR3 length is 16 residues. The CDR3 loop reads CASSLTGGRSSYEQYF. The CDR3 coding sequence is TGTGCCAGCTCGCTAACGGGGGGGCGGAGCTCCTACGAGCAGTACTTC.

The V gene is TRBV6-1, the J gene TRBJ2-7, with 9 bases matching TRBD1. The CDR3 loop spans 15 amino acids. Germline lookup yields CDR1 MNHNS and CDR2 SASEGT. V was clipped by 6 bases and J by 5 bases; unmatched bases: 11. The CDR3 reads CASRKDRGLPDEQYF. The CDR3 coding sequence is TGTGCCAGCAGGAAGGACAGGGGCCTTCCGGACGAGCAGTACTTC.

This chain links TRBV7-8 with TRBJ2-3; possible D gene TRBD1, 6 bases. Trimming shortened V by 2 bases and J by 2 bases, and 20 bases separated the two germline ends. Germline V gene lookup returns CDR1 SGHVS and CDR2 FQNEAQ. CDR3 size: 18 residues. This CDR3 reads CASSLPGGGSRSTDTQYF. In DNA form, the CDR3 reads TGTGCCAGCAGCTTACCTGGGGGCGGGTCCCGATCCACAGATACGCAGTATTTT.

The V call is TRBV5-4, the J call TRBJ2-3, with TRBD2 as a possible D gene (6 bases). V dropped 0 bases and J dropped 11 bases, with 19 bases sitting between them. In germline, CDR1 is SGHNT, CDR2 YYREEE (reference sequence). The CDR3 runs to 15 residues. The CDR3 sequence: CASSLASRTTRVQYF. As DNA, the CDR3 is TGTGCCAGCAGCTTGGCCTCAAGGACTACCAGAGTGCAGTATTTT.

Many counts were recorded for this clone. This rearrangement joins TRBV6-4 to TRBJ2-3; 8 bases line up with TRBD2. The CDR3 is 16 amino acids. J gave up 4 bases and V 0 bases, and 6 bases lay outside the gene matches. Germline loops: CDR1 MRHNA, CDR2 SNTAGT. The CDR3 DNA follows: TGTGCCAGCAGTGACTCCACTAGCGGAGGAGCAGATACGCAGTATTTT. Its translation: CASSDSTSGGADTQYF.

Notes on this clone: Other DNA sequences in this sample translate to the same CDR3. This chain joins TRBV20-1 and TRBJ1-3, with TRBD1 as a possible D gene (6 bases). CDR3 size: 11 residues. V was trimmed by 1 base and J by 13 bases, leaving 11 bases between them. Per the germline V gene, CDR1 is DFQATT and CDR2 is SNEGSKA (reference sequence). CDR3 in DNA: TGCAGTGCTAGAGCATCGGGACAAATATATTTT. It translates to CSARASGQIYF.

This chain links TRBV5-1 with TRBJ2-1, with D tentatively TRBD2 (6 bases). This CDR3 is 15 amino acids long. The germline CDR1 and CDR2 sequences are SGHRS and YFSETQ. The ends were cut back, 1 base at V and 4 bases at J, with 12 bases in the middle. CDR3 loop: CASSLRLGGYNEQFF. The CDR3, as DNA: TGCGCCAGCAGCTTGCGTCTGGGGGGATACAATGAGCAGTTCTTC.

The chain is built from TRBV28 and TRBJ2-5; no reliable D call. Germline V gives CDR1 MDHEN, CDR2 SYDVKM. V lost 5 bases to trimming and J lost 10 bases, with 17 bases between them. This CDR3 region has 13 residues. CDR3 in amino acids: CASSESPIAVQYF. CDR3 coding DNA: TGTGCCAGCAGTGAATCCCCCATAGCCGTCCAGTACTTC.

The chain has TRBV27 and TRBJ1-4, with 9 bases matching TRBD1. CDR3 length: 15 amino acids. Germline V gene lookup returns CDR1 MNHEY and CDR2 SMNVEV (reference sequence). After removal of 5 bases from V and 10 bases from J, the junction contained 11 bases not matched to a gene. Written as DNA, the CDR3 is TGTGCCAGCAGTGCACAGGGGGCGTTAGGTGGAAAACTGTTTTTT. Translating it yields CASSAQGALGGKLFF.

In regard to this clone: Different DNA sequences within this sample yield the same CDR3. The V and J genes are TRBV9 and TRBJ2-5, with 9 nucleotides matching TRBD2. The germline CDR1 and CDR2 sequences are SGDLS and YYNGEE. J lost 1 base, V lost 0 bases, and 7 bases had no gene match. The CDR3 sequence is 17 residues long. CDR3 amino acids: CASSVDPAGGLQETQYF. The CDR3, as DNA: TGTGCCAGCAGCGTAGATCCAGCGGGAGGACTCCAAGAGACCCAGTACTTC.

V gene TRBV4-1 combines with J gene TRBJ1-1; 7 bases align to TRBD1. The CDR3 is made up of 14 amino acids. J lost 4 bases, V lost 2 bases, and 4 bases had no gene match. Germline CDR1 reads MGHRA; CDR2 reads YSYEKL. The CDR3 DNA sequence: TGCGCCAGCAGCCAAAAGACAGGGCGCACTGAAGCTTTCTTT. Translation: CASSQKTGRTEAFF.

This sequence joins TRBV7-9 and TRBJ2-1; D might be TRBD1 (5 bases). This CDR3 has 14 residues. Per the germline V gene, CDR1 is SEHNR and CDR2 is FQNEAQ (reference sequence). V was shortened by 4 bases and J by 2 bases, with 9 bases between the two germline ends. The CDR3 region is CASSSAGTYNEQFF. The DNA for the CDR3 is TGTGCCAGCAGCTCCGCAGGGACCTACAATGAGCAGTTCTTC.

The gene calls are TRBV28 and TRBJ1-4; tentatively, D is TRBD1 (5 bases). The CDR3 runs to 13 residues. CDR1 is MDHEN, CDR2 SYDVKM, per germline. V lost 2 bases to trimming and J lost 8 bases, with 9 bases between them. DNA for the CDR3: TGTGCCAGCAGTTTAAGGGGTGGCGAAAAACTGTTTTTT. As protein: CASSLRGGEKLFF.

The genes are TRBV7-9 and TRBJ2-5; 13 nucleotides line up with TRBD2. This CDR3 is built from 16 residues. V shed 5 bases, J shed 0 bases, and the junction held 3 bases outside the gene matches. The V gene's germline CDR1 is SEHNR and CDR2 FQNEAQ (reference sequence). CDR3 region: CASSPLAGGYQETQYF. CDR3 sequence (DNA): TGTGCCAGCAGCCCACTAGCGGGGGGGTACCAAGAGACCCAGTACTTC.

This chain links TRBV15 with TRBJ1-1; D is ambiguous. Germline CDR1 LNHNV, CDR2 YYDKDF (reference sequence). CDR3 size: 15 residues. V was trimmed by 0 bases and J by 2 bases, leaving 10 bases between them. As DNA, the CDR3 is TGTGCCACCAGCAGAGAGGGAGACATCAACACTGAAGCTTTCTTT. This encodes CATSREGDINTEAFF. The full variable domain, completed using reference TRBV15 and TRBJ1-1, is DAMVIQNPRYQVTQFGKPVTLSCSQTLNHNVMYWYQQKSSQAPKLLFHYYDKDFNNEADTPDNFQSRRPNTSFCFLDIRSPGLGDTAMYLCATSREGDINTEAFFGQGTRLTVV.

The V gene is TRBV7-2, the J gene TRBJ2-5, with D possibly being TRBD1 (5 bases). V was shortened by 5 bases and J by 5 bases, with 12 bases between the two germline ends. Germline assignment: CDR1 SGHTA and CDR2 FQGNSA. The CDR3 loop spans 13 amino acids. CDR3 nucleotide sequence: TGTGCCAGCAGCCTCACAGGATTGGAGACCCAGTACTTC. Translation gives CASSLTGLETQYF.

The J gene is TRBJ2-7, the V gene TRBV7-2, with 9 bases aligning to TRBD1. Germline V gene lookup returns CDR1 SGHTA and CDR2 FQGNSA. Germline trimming cut 5 bases from V and 3 bases from J; bases unmatched to any gene: 5. CDR3 size: 14 residues. The CDR3 DNA is TGTGCCAGCAGCCGTACAGGGGGCGTCTACGAGCAGTACTTC. Protein: CASSRTGGVYEQYF. The full variable domain, with the rest looked up from reference TRBV7-2 and TRBJ2-7, is GAGVSQSPSNKVTEKGKDVELRCDPISGHTALYWYRQSLGQGLEFLIYFQGNSAPDKSGLPSDRFSAERTGGSVSTLTIQRTQQEDSAVYLCASSRTGGVYEQYFGPGTRLTVT.

V is TRBV6-1 and J is TRBJ2-1; D remains unclear. Per germline, CDR1 MNHNS and CDR2 SASEGT. This CDR3 has 18 residues. Deletions cut 2 bases from V and 0 bases from J, with 17 bases between. The CDR3 here is CASSEKRWHTVSYNEQFF. The CDR3 region has the DNA TGTGCCAGCAGTGAAAAACGTTGGCACACAGTCTCCTACAATGAGCAGTTCTTC.

The CDR3 DNA is TGTGCCAGCAGTAAACTAGCGGGAGAGGGGCAGTATTTT. Protein product: CASSKLAGEGQYF. The rearrangement links TRBV6-5 to TRBJ2-3; the match to TRBD2 covers 11 bases. CDR3 length: 13 amino acids. V was clipped by 5 bases and J by 11 bases; unmatched bases: 6. Germline CDR1 is MNHEY and CDR2 is SVGAGI.

The genes are TRBV4-3 and TRBJ2-7; TRBD1 matches 8 bases. This CDR3 has 14 residues. Germline loops: CDR1 LGHNA, CDR2 YSLEER. Trimming took 4 bases from V and 1 from J; bases not matched to a gene: 3. The CDR3 bases are TGCGCCAGCAGCCCAGACAGGGGATCCTACGAGCAGTACTTC. It specifies CASSPDRGSYEQYF.

This chain links TRBV6-1 with TRBJ2-3; no definite D call. Trimming removed 10 bases at V and 3 bases at J, with 8 bases between. The CDR3 is made up of 11 amino acids. From germline, CDR1 is MNHNS and CDR2 SASEGT. CDR3 DNA sequence: TGTGCCACCCACCGGACAGATACGCAGTATTTT. The encoded protein is CATHRTDTQYF.

As DNA, the CDR3 is TGTGCCAGCCGAACAGGGTTCTCTGGAAACACCATATATTTT. Protein product: CASRTGFSGNTIYF. V usage is TRBV6-5 and J usage is TRBJ1-3, with a possible D match to TRBD1 (6 bases). This CDR3 has 14 residues. Germline V gives CDR1 MNHEY, CDR2 SVGAGI. V was cut by 8 bases and J by 0 bases, with 11 bases left in between.

The J gene is TRBJ2-2, the V gene TRBV27; the D gene is possibly TRBD1 (6 bases). Germline-derived CDR1 and CDR2 are MNHEY and SMNVEV (reference sequence). Trimming shortened V by 4 bases and J by 3 bases, and 9 bases separated the two germline ends. The CDR3 runs to 14 residues. CDR3 bases: TGTGCCAGCAGTTCGACAGGTTACACCGGGGAGCTGTTTTTT. Protein sequence: CASSSTGYTGELFF.

This chain links TRBV29-1 with TRBJ1-4; D remains ambiguous. CDR1 and CDR2 (germline): SQVTM, ANQGSEA. The CDR3 is 13 amino acids. Trimming stripped 0 bases from V and 4 bases from J, with 6 bases between. CDR3 protein: CSVEDGVNEKLFF. CDR3 nucleotides: TGCAGCGTTGAAGACGGAGTTAATGAAAAACTGTTTTTT.

This rearrangement joins TRBV6-5 to TRBJ1-2, with 7 bases that match TRBD1. With 5 bases clipped from V and 7 bases from J, the junction kept 10 bases outside the gene matches. Germline V lookup: CDR1 MNHEY, CDR2 SVGAGI. This CDR3 has 14 amino acids. CDR3 sequence reads: CASSGNRGVSGYTF. The CDR3 coding sequence is TGTGCCAGCAGTGGAAACAGGGGTGTTTCTGGCTACACCTTC.